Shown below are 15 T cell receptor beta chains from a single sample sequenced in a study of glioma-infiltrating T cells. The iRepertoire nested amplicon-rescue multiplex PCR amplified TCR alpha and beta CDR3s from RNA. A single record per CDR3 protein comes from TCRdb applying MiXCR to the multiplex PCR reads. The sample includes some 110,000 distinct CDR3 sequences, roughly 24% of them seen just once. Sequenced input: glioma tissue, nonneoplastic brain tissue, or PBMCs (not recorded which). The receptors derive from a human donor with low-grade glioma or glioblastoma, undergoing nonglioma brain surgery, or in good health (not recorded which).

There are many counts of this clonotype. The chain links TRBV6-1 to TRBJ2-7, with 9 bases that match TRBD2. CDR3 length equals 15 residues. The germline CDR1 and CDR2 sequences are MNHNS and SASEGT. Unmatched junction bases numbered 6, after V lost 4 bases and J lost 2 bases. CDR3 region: CASSARRGRAYEQYF. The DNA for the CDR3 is TGTGCCAGCAGTGCTCGGCGCGGGAGGGCCTACGAGCAGTACTTC.

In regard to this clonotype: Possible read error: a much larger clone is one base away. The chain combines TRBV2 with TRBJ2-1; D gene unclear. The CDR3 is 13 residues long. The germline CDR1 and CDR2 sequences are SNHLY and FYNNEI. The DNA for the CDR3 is TGTGCCAGCAGTCTTGACTCCTACAATGAGCGGTTCTTC. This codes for CASSLDSYNERFF.

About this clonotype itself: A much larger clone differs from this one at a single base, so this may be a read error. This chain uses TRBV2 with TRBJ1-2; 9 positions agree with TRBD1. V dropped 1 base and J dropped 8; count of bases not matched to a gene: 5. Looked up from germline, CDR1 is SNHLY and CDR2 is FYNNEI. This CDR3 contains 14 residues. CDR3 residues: CASSEVRDRAGYTF. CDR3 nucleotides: TGTGCCAGCAGTGAAGTCCGGGACAGGGCGGGCTACACCTTC. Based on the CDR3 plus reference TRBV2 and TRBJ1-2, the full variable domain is EPEVTQTPSHQVTQMGQEVILRCVPISNHLYFYWYRQILGQKVEFLVSFYNNEISEKSEIFDDQFSVERPDGSNFTLKIRSTKLEDSAMYFCASSEVRDRAGYTFGSGTRLTVV.

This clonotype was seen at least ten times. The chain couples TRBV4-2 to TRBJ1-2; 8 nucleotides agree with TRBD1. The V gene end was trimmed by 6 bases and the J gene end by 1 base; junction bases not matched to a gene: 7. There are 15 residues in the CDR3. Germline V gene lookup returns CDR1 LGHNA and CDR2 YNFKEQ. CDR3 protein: CASSSRTGFNYGYTF. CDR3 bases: TGTGCCAGCAGTTCCCGGACAGGGTTTAACTATGGCTACACCTTC.

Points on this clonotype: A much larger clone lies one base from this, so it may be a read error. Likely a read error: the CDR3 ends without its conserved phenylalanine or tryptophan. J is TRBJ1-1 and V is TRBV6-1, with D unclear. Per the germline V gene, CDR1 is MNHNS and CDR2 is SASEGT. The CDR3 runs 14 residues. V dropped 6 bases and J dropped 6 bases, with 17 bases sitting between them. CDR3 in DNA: TGTGCCAGCAGAAATCGGACGGGAAGACCTGAAGCTTTCCTT. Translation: CASRNRTGRPEAFL.

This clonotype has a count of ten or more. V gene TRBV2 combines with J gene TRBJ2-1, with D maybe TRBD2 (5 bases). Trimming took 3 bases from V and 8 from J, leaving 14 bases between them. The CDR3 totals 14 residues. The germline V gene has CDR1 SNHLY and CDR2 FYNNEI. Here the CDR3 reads CASSDGYGNDEQFF. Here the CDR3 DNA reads TGTGCCAGCAGTGATGGTTACGGGAACGATGAGCAGTTCTTC.

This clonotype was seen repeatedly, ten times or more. The CDR3 DNA follows: TGCAGTGCGAGGGAAGTACTAGCGGCGTCCCGTGAGCAGTTCTTC. As protein: CSAREVLAASREQFF. J is TRBJ2-1 and V is TRBV20-1; 8 nucleotides match TRBD2. The germline V gene encodes CDR1 DFQATT and CDR2 SNEGSKA (reference sequence). The ends lost 6 bases at V and 9 bases at J; junction bases unmatched: 16. The length of the CDR3 is 15 residues.

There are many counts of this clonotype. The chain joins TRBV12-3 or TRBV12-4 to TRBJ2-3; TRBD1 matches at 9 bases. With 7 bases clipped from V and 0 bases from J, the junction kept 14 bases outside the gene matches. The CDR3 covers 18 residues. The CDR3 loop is CASTRLLEQGASTDTQYF. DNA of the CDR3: TGTGCCAGCACCCGACTGCTCGAACAGGGGGCTAGCACAGATACGCAGTATTTT.

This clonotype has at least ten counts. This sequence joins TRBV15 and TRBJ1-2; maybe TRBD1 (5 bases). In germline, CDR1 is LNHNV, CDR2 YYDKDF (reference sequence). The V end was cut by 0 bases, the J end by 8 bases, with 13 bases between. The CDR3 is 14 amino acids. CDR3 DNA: TGTGCCACCAGCAGAGATGGGCAGGGCGGAGGCTACACCTTC. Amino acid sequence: CATSRDGQGGGYTF.

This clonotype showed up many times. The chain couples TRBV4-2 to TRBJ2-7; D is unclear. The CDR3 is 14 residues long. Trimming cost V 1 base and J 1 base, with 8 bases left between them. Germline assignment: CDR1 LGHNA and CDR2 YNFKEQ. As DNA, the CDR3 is TGTGCCAGCAGCCAAGTTGAACAGTCCTACGAGCAGTACTTC. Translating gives CASSQVEQSYEQYF.

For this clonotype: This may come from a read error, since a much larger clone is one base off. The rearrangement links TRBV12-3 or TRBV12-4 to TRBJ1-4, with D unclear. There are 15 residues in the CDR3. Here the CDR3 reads CASTRVGSGGEKLLF. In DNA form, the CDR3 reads TGTGCCAGCACTCGCGTGGGATCCGGCGGGGAAAAACTGCTTTTT.

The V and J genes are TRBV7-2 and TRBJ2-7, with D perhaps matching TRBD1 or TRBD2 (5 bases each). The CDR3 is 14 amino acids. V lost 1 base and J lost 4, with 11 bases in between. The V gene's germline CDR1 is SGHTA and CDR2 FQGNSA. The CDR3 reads CASSLERGNYEQYF. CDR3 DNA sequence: TGTGCCAGCAGCTTAGAGAGGGGAAATTACGAGCAGTACTTC.

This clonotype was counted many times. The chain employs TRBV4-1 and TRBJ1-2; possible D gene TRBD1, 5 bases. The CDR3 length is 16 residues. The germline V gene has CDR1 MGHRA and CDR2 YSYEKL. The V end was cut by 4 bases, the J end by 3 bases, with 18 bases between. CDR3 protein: CASSPSGFGRDYGYTF. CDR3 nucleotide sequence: TGCGCCAGCAGCCCCTCTGGTTTCGGCAGGGACTATGGCTACACCTTC.

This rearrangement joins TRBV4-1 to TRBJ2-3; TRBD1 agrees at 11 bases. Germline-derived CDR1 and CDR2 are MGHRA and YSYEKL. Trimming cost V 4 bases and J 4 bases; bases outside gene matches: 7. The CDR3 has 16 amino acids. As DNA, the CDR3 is TGCGCCAGCAGCCCGGTCGGGGACAGGGGGGCAGATACGCAGTATTTT. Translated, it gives CASSPVGDRGADTQYF.

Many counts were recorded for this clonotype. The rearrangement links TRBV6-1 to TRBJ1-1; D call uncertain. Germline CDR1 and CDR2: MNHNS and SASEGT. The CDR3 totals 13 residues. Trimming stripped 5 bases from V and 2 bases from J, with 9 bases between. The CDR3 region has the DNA TGTGCCAGCAGTACCTCACTTAACACTGAAGCTTTCTTT. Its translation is CASSTSLNTEAFF.